This T cell receptor beta chain was found in a study of identifying expanded T cells in peripheral blood. The ends were cut back, 5 bases at V and 7 bases at J, with 11 bases in the middle. Germline values: CDR1 SGHAT, CDR2 FQNNGV. There are 12 residues in the CDR3. This table comes from immunoSEQ multiplex PCR, and its TCRdb copy is limited to in-frame clones, with some not included. This sample carries tens of thousands of clones, around four fifths of them seen once, and the ten largest clones take about 20%. Sequencing was performed on blood. The TCR was taken from a person aged 18 to 70 in good health. The chain recombines TRBV11-2 with TRBJ1-2; D gene uncertain. CDR3 coding DNA: TGTGCCAGCAGCCCCCACACGAGTGGCTACACCTTC. Translating it yields CASSPHTSGYTF.